This TCR beta chain stems from a study of blood T cell repertoires in COVID-19. Study in general: Researchers got acute and convalescent COVID-19 samples from the United States, Italy and Spain. PBMCs, B-cell-depleted T cells, or T cells provided the cDNA or gDNA that made up the material.

Authors' analysis steps: Reference gene primers were amplified, and this amplification served to estimate nucleated cell counts. Sequencing used immunoSEQ multiplex PCR; TCRdb keeps in-frame clones, though not all of them. From that table come the V and J calls and clone size; the DNA was used to work out D and trimming. This table has some 110,000 clones, 75% to 90% appearing once. Germline CDR1 SQVTM, CDR2 ANQGSEA. Trimming pared 3 bases from V and 0 bases from J, leaving 11 bases between. The CDR3 totals 14 residues. Only a few counts were recorded for this clone. Source material: peripheral blood. This TCR came from a man aged 65 to 79 with acute or convalescent COVID-19. The V call is TRBV29-1, the J call TRBJ1-2, with a tentative D call TRBD1 (5 bases). The CDR3 sequence: CSVDPQVSNYGYTF. The CDR3 DNA is TGCAGCGTTGACCCACAGGTTTCTAACTATGGCTACACCTTC.